This T cell receptor beta chain was profiled in a study of blood T cell repertoires in COVID-19. Study background: The origin of the acute and convalescent COVID-19 samples was the United States, Italy and Spain. PBMCs, B-cell-depleted T cells, or T cells were the source of the cDNA or gDNA that made up the material.

Recruited during active infection, patients (from Seattle) were subsequently followed longitudinally. As originally analysed: Amplifying reference gene primers gave estimates of nucleated cell counts. Clones were read by immunoSEQ multiplex PCR, and TCRdb kept only the in-frame ones, dropping some. Clonal size and the V and J genes are those of that table, whereas D and trimming came from the DNA. The data show 400,000 to 450,000 clones, 75% to 90% seen once. The germline V gene has CDR1 SGHRS and CDR2 YFSETQ. The CDR3 extends over 15 amino acids. V lost 4 bases, J lost 4 bases, and 4 bases stayed unmatched.

The source of this sequence is a woman aged 40 to 50 with COVID-19, enrolled during active disease. The chain uses TRBV5-1 and TRBJ2-1, with 11 positions matching TRBD2. Sample: peripheral blood. This CDR3 reads CASSPPSGGYNEQFF. In nucleotides, the CDR3 is TGCGCCAGCAGCCCCCCTAGCGGGGGGTACAATGAGCAGTTCTTC.